Sequencing of this T cell receptor beta chain was carried out in a study of T cells in Graves' hyperthyroidism and ophthalmopathy. Study-level findings and limits: Model-based prediction identified ophthalmopathy a median around seven months prior to its onset. Most thyroid clonotypes expanded above 0.001 were also detected in blood.

From RNA transcripts, TCR beta CDR3 regions were amplified. Researchers ran a first-round RT-PCR on the TCR CDR3 using the HTBI primer set. TCRdb re-derived calls from the multiplex PCR reads in MiXCR, one entry per CDR3 protein. The data contain 280,000 or so distinct CDR3 sequences, less than 30% of them singletons. With regard to this clonotype: Its antigen is as yet unknown.

Patients showing uncontrolled infection, other autoimmune disease, pregnancy or lactation were ineligible. Every diagnosis used clinical symptoms, serum thyroxine and TRAb, thyroid ultrasound and orbital computed tomography. The V gene's germline CDR1 is SGHAT and CDR2 FQNNGV. The CDR3 totals 16 residues. Unmatched junction bases numbered 4, after V lost 5 bases and J lost 0 bases. The TCR comes from a man aged 40-50 years with Graves' hyperthyroidism that later progressed to Graves' ophthalmopathy. The genes are TRBV11-2 and TRBJ2-7; TRBD2 matches 13 bases. The sample was blood. In nucleotides, the CDR3 is TGTGCCAGCAGCCGGGGACTAGCGGGGAGCTCCTACGAGCAGTACTTC. The encoded protein is CASSRGLAGSSYEQYF.